This record looks at one T cell receptor beta chain sequence and its context. Its target is unknown. The data originate from a study of human T cells and chemical hapten exposure. Regarding the study as a whole: Expanded TCRs formed significantly more large CDR3 similarity clusters than controls.

In the library, unique molecular identifiers were attached to individual cDNA molecules. TCRdb analysed the RACE reads with MiXCR anew, one entry per CDR3 protein. The table includes 79,000 or so distinct CDR3 sequences, approximately 10% detected once. Germline loops: CDR1 DFQATT, CDR2 SNEGSKA (reference sequence). V shed 4 bases and J shed 3 bases, with 19 bases lying between them. CDR3 length: 16 residues. As to time point: patch test 1, 2 weeks after DPC sensitization. Treatment of the sample: therapeutic diphenylcyclopropenone sensitization with weekly scalp DPC. Suited to DPC and affected by alopecia, the donors ranged from 18 to 70 years old.

The specimen was whole blood, collected in connection with sensitization to the hapten diphenylcyclopropenone (DPC). The sequence came from a woman between 45 and 60 years old with alopecia areata. Some clones in this sample may be carry-over from other donors' samples. The chain combines TRBV20-1 with TRBJ2-1; D might be TRBD1 (6 bases). The CDR3 bases are TGCAGTGCTACCCCCTTACAGGGCCCGCTCTACAATGAGCAGTTCTTC. It is translated as CSATPLQGPLYNEQFF.